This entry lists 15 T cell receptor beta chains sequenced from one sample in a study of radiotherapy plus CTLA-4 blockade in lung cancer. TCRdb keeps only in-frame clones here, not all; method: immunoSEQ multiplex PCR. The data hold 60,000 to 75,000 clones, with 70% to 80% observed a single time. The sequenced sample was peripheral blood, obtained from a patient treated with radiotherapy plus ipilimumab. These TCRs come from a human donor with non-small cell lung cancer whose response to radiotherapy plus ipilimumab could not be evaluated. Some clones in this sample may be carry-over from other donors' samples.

The CDR3 region is CASSTGPLPTDTQYF. CDR3 bases: TGTGCCAGCAGCACTGGTCCCCTGCCCACAGATACGCAGTATTTT. The chain employs TRBV5-6 and TRBJ2-3; D unresolved. The CDR3 extends over 15 amino acids. Per germline, CDR1 SGHDT and CDR2 YYEEEE. V lost 4 bases and J lost 2, with 14 bases in between.

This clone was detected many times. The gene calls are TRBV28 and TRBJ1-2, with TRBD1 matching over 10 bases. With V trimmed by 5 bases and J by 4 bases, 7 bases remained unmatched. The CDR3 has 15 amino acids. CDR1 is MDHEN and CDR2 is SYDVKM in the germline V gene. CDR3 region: CASSRQGAQSYGYTF. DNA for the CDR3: TGTGCCAGCAGTCGACAGGGGGCGCAGAGCTATGGCTACACCTTC.

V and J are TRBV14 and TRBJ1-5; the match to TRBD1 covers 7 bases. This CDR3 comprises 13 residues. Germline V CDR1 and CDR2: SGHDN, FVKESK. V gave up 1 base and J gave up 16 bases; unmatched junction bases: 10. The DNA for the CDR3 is TGTGCCAGCAGCCAAGGTCGACAGGGAACATTACATTTT. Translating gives CASSQGRQGTLHF.

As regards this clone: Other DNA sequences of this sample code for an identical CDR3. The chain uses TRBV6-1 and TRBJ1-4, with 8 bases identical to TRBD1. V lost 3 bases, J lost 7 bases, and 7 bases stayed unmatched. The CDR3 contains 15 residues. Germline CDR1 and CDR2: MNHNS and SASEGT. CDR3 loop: CASSEIQGTGEKLFF. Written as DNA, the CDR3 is TGTGCCAGCAGTGAGATCCAGGGGACAGGTGAAAAACTGTTTTTT.

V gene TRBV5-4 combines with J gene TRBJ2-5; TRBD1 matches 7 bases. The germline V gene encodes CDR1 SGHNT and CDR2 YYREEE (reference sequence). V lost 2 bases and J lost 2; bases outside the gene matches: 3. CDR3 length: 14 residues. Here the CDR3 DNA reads TGTGCCAGCAGCTTAGGGACAGATCAAGAGACCCAGTACTTC. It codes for CASSLGTDQETQYF.

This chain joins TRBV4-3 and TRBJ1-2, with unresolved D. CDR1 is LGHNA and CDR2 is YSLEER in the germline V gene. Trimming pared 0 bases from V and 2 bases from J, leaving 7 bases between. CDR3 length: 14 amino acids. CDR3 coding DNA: TGCGCCAGCAGCCAAGAAAGAGGAAACTATGGCTACACCTTC. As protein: CASSQERGNYGYTF.

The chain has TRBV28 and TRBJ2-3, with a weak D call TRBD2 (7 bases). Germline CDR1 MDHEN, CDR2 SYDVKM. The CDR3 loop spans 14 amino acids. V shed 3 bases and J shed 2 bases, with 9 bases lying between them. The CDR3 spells CASSFGGATDTQYF. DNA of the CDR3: TGTGCCAGCAGTTTTGGGGGGGCCACAGATACGCAGTATTTT.

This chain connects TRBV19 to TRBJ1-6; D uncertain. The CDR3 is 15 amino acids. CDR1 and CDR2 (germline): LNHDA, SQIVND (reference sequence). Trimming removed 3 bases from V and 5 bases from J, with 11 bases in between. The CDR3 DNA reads TGTGCCAGTAGTATTCAATGGCAGAATAATTCACCCCTCCACTTT. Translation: CASSIQWQNNSPLHF.

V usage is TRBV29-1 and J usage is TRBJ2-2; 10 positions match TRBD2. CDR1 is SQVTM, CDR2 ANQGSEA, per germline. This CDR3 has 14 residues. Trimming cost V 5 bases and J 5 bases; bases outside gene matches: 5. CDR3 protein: CSVIAGGTTGELFF. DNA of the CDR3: TGCAGCGTTATAGCGGGGGGAACAACCGGGGAGCTGTTTTTT.

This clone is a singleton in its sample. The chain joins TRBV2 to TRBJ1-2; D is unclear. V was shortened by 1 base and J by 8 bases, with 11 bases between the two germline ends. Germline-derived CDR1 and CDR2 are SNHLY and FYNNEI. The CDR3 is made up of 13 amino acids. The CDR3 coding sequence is TGTGCCAGCAGTGAAGAGTCTGAGGAGGGCTACACCTTC. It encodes CASSEESEEGYTF.

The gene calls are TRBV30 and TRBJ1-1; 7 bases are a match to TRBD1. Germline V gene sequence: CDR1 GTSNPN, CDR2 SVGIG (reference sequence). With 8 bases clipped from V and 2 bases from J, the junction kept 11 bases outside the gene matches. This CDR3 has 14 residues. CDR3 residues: CAVDGTGANTEAFF. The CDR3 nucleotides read TGTGCCGTGGATGGCACAGGGGCCAACACTGAAGCTTTCTTT.

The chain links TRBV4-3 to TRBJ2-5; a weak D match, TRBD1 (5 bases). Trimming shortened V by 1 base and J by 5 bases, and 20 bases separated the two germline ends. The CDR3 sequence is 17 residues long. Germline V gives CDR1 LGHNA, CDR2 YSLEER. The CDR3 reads CASSQGIARGRTETQYF. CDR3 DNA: TGCGCCAGCAGCCAAGGAATAGCTAGGGGTCGGACGGAGACCCAGTACTTC.

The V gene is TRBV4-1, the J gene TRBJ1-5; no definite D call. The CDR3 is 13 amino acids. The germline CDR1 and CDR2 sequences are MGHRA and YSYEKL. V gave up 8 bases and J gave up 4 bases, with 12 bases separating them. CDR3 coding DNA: TGCGCCAGCGCCCTAGACTGGAATCAGCCCCAGCATTTT. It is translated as CASALDWNQPQHF.

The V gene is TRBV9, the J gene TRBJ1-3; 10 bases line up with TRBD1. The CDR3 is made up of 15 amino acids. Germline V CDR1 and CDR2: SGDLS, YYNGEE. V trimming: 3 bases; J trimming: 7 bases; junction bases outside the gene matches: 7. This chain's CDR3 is CASSGRQGADNTIYF. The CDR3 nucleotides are TGTGCCAGCAGCGGGCGACAGGGGGCAGATAACACCATATATTTT.

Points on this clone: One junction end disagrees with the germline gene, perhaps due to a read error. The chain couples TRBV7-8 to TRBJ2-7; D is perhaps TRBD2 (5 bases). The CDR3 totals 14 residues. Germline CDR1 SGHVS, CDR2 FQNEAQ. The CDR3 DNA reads TGTGCCAGCAGCGTAGCGTCCGTTGCCTACGAGCAGTACTTC. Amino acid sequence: CASSVASVAYEQYF.